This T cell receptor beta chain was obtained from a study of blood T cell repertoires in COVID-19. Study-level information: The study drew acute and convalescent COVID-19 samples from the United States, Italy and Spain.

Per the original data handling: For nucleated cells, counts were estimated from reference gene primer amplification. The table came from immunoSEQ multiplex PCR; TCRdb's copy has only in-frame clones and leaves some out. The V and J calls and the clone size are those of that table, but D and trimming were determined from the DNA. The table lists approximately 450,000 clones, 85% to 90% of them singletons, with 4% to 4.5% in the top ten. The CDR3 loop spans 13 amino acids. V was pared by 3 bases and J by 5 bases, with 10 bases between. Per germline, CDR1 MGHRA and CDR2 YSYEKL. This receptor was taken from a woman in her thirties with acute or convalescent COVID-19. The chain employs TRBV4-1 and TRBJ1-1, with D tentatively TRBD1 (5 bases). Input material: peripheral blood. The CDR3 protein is CASSHPPGTEAFF. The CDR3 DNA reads TGCGCCAGCAGCCATCCCCCAGGGACTGAAGCTTTCTTT.